This T cell receptor (beta chain) was recorded in a study of control samples from healthy donors and cancer patients. Assay: immunoSEQ multiplex PCR; the TCRdb copy retains only in-frame clones and omits some. Counted here are around 100,000 clones, around nine tenths occurring once; the ten biggest clones make up about 4%. The germline V gene has CDR1 MGHRA and CDR2 YSYEKL. This CDR3 comprises 15 residues. V lost 3 bases to trimming and J lost 0 bases, with 6 bases between them. The sample was blood. This TCR was sampled from a woman aged 18-29 years in good health. The chain recombines TRBV4-1 with TRBJ2-6; D may correspond to TRBD1 or TRBD2 (5 bases each). The CDR3 DNA reads as TGCGCCAGCAGCCAGGGACCCTCTGGGGCCAACGTCCTGACTTTC. Its protein is CASSQGPSGANVLTF.